This TCR beta chain appears in the sequencing data of a study of blood T cell repertoires in COVID-19. Produced via immunoSEQ multiplex PCR; TCRdb's table is partial and in-frame only. The table shows approximately 280,000 clones, with roughly 86% occurring only once. Points on this clone: Other DNA variants within this sample encode the same CDR3.

J lost 3 bases, V lost 6 bases, and 2 bases had no gene match. From germline, CDR1 is SQVTM and CDR2 ANQGSEA. This CDR3 spans 11 amino acids. The sequenced sample was peripheral blood. This chain joins TRBV29-1 and TRBJ2-7; 7 bases line up with TRBD1. This sequence was found in a woman aged 25 to 39 who had recovered from COVID-19. In DNA, the CDR3 is TGCAGCGTGGGGGACAGCTACGAGCAGTACTTC. Amino acid sequence: CSVGDSYEQYF.